This TCR beta chain appears in the sequencing data of a study of T-cell memory formation after mild COVID-19. TCRdb re-called the 5' RACE reads with MiXCR, one entry per CDR3 protein. The table records roughly 100,000 distinct CDR3 sequences, about 15% of them present only once. The germline V gene has CDR1 LGHNA and CDR2 YNFKEQ. CDR3 length: 14 amino acids. V lost 0 bases and J lost 7, with 13 bases in between. J is TRBJ2-7 and V is TRBV4-2; D may match TRBD1 or TRBD2 (5 bases each). Specimen: PBMCs or a T cell subset sorted from them (not recorded which). This TCR was sampled from an adult woman who had mild COVID-19 (a few samples of this study predate the infection). Cell type and time point are not known. The CDR3 here is CASSQDLEGREQYF. The CDR3 DNA sequence: TGTGCCAGCAGCCAAGATCTCGAGGGGAGAGAGCAGTACTTC.